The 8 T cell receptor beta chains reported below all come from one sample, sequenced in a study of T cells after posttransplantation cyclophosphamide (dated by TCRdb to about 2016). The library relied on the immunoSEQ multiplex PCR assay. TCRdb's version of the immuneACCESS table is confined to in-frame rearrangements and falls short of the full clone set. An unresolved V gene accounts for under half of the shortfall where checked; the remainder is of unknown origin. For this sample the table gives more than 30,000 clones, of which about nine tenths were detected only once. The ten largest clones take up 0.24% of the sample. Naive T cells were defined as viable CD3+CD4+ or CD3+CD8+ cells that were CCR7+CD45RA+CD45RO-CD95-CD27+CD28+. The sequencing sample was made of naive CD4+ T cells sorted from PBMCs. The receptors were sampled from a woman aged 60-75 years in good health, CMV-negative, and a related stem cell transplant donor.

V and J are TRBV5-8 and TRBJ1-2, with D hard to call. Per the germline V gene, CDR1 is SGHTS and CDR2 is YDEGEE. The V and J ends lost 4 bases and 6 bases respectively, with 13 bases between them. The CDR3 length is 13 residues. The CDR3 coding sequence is TGTGCCAGCAGCCGGGAATCCTGGAATGGCTACACCTTC. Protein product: CASSRESWNGYTF.

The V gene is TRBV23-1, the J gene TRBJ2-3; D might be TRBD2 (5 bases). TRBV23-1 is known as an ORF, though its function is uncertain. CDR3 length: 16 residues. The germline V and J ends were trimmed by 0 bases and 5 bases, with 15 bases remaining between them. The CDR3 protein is CASSQSDGKVGDTQYF. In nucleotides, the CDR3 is TGCGCCAGCAGTCAATCCGACGGGAAGGTGGGAGATACGCAGTATTTT.

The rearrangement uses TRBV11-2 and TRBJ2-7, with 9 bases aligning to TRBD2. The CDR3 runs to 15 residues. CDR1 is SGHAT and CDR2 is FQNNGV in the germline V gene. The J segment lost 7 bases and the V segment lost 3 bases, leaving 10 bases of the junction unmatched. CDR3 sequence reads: CASSLGVAGGWEQYF. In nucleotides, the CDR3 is TGTGCCAGCAGCTTGGGTGTGGCGGGAGGGTGGGAGCAGTACTTC.

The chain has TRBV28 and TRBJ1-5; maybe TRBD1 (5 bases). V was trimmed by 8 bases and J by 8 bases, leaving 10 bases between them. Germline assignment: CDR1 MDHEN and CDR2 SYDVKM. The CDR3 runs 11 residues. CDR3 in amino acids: CASGGIEPQHF. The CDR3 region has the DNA TGTGCCAGCGGGGGGATAGAGCCCCAGCATTTT.

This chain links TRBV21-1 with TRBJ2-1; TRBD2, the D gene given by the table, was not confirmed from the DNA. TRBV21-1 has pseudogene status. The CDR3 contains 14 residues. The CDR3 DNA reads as TGTGCCAGCAGCAAAGAGGGGGGGGGAAATGAGCAGTTCTTC. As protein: CASSKEGGGNEQFF.

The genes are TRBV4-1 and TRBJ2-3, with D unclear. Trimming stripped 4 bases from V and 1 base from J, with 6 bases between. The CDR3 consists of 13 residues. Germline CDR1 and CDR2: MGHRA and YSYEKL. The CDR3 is CASSPHGTDTQYF. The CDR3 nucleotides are TGCGCCAGCAGCCCCCATGGCACAGATACGCAGTATTTT.

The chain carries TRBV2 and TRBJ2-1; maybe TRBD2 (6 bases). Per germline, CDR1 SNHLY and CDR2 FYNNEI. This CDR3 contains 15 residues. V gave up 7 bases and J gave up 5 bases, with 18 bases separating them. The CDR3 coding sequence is TGTGCCAGCATCCGAGGAGGGATCGGGAACAATGAGCAGTTCTTC. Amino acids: CASIRGGIGNNEQFF. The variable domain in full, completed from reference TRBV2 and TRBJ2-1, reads EPEVTQTPSHQVTQMGQEVILRCVPISNHLYFYWYRQILGQKVEFLVSFYNNEISEKSEIFDDQFSVERPDGSNFTLKIRSTKLEDSAMYFCASIRGGIGNNEQFFGPGTRLTVL.

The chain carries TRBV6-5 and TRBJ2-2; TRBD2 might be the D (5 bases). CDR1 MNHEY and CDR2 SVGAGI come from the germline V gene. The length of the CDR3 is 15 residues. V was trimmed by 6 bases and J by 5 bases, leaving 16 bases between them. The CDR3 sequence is CASSPDGVGTGELFF. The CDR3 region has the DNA TGTGCCAGCAGCCCCGACGGGGTTGGAACCGGGGAGCTGTTTTTT.